This T cell receptor beta chain was captured in a study of T cells in Graves' hyperthyroidism and ophthalmopathy. Hyperthyroidism patients were newly diagnosed, had disease duration under 2 months, and were aged 18 to 65 years. The investigators amplified TCR beta CDR3 regions from RNA transcripts. First-round RT-PCR of the TCR CDR3 relied on the HTBI primer set. TCRdb re-derived calls from the multiplex PCR reads in MiXCR, one entry per CDR3 protein. The table shows approximately 400,000 distinct CDR3 sequences, with around 14% occurring only once. CDR3 length: 16 residues. The germline CDR1 and CDR2 sequences are SGHRS and YFSETQ. After removal of 0 bases from V and 6 bases from J, the junction contained 9 bases not matched to a gene.

V is TRBV5-1 and J is TRBJ2-1; 7 bases are shared with TRBD1. The material sequenced was blood. This clonotype originated in a woman younger than 35 with Graves' hyperthyroidism. The CDR3 bases are TGCGCCAGCAGCTTGGGCAGACAGGGAAACGGCAATGAGCAGTTCTTC. Protein: CASSLGRQGNGNEQFF.